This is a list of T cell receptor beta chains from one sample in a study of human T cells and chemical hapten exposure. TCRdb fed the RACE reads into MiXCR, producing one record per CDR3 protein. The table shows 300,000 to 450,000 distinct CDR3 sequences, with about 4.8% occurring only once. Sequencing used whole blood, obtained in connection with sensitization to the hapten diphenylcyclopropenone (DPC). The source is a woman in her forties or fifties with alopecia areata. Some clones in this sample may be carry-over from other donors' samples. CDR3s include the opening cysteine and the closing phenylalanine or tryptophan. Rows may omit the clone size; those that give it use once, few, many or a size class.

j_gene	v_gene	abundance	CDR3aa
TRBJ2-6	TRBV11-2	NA	CASSLVGGLALSGANVLTF
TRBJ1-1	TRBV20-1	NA	CSASGPDSLQNVRTEAFF
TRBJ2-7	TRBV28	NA	CASGGIATYEQYF
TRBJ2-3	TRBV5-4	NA	CASSSDNTDTQYF
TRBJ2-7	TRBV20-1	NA	CSARAPSSYEQYF
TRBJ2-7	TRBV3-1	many	CASSTGPTGGYEQYF
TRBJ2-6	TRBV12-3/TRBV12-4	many	CASRPGQGGANVLTF
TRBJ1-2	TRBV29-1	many	CSVTGTGQDYGYTF
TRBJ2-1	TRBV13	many	CASRMAGAYNEQFF
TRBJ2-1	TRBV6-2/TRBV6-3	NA	CASSYSGGRLDNEQFF
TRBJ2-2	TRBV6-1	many	CASSEPGANTGELFF
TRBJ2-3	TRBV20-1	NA	CSAREGSGSTDTQYF
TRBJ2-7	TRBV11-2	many	CASSLNPDSSYEQYF
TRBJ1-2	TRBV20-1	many	CSATDRPYGYTF
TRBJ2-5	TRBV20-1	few	CSASPGGGLGETQYF
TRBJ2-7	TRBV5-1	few	CASSSGRPIDEQYF
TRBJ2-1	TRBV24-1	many	CATRGRASSNEQFF
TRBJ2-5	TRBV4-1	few	CASSQGQGAETQYF